The 20 T cell receptor beta chains below come from one sample, sequenced in a study of T cells in Graves' hyperthyroidism and ophthalmopathy. The source material, RNA transcripts, was used to amplify TCR beta CDR3 regions. HTBI primers drove first-round RT-PCR of the TCR CDR3. TCRdb re-analysed the multiplex PCR reads in MiXCR, keeping a single row per CDR3 protein. This sample carries a few hundred thousand distinct CDR3 sequences, around 42% of them seen once, and the ten largest clones take about 8.3%. Sequencing was performed on peripheral blood or thyroid tissue (not recorded which). Every receptor here comes from a woman aged 18-29 years with Graves' hyperthyroidism.

This clonotype was recorded at least ten times. This chain's CDR3 is CSAQDGRGETQYF. CDR3 sequence (DNA): TGCAGTGCGCAGGACGGAAGAGGGGAGACCCAGTACTTC. This chain links TRBV20-1 with TRBJ2-5, with a weak D call TRBD2 (5 bases). The V gene's germline CDR1 is DFQATT and CDR2 SNEGSKA (reference sequence). Trimming stripped 6 bases from V and 5 bases from J, with 16 bases between. CDR3 length equals 13 residues.

The sample holds many counts of this clonotype. The rearrangement joins TRBV19 to TRBJ1-4; D might be TRBD1 (6 bases). The germline V and J ends were trimmed by 8 bases and 7 bases, with 20 bases remaining between them. The CDR3 loop spans 15 amino acids. Germline lookup yields CDR1 LNHDA and CDR2 SQIVND (reference sequence). CDR3 nucleotides: TGTGCCAGTGAAAAACACCAGGGGTTGGCTGAAAAACTGTTTTTT. It is translated as CASEKHQGLAEKLFF.

In this sample, this clonotype turned up many times. The rearrangement joins TRBV7-2 to TRBJ1-3, with D possibly being TRBD1 (5 bases). The CDR3 has 17 residues. Germline CDR1 SGHTA, CDR2 FQGNSA. The germline V and J ends were trimmed by 0 bases and 0 bases, with 12 bases remaining between them. The CDR3 region is CASSLAHGDHSGNTIYF. The CDR3 DNA sequence: TGTGCCAGCAGCTTAGCCCATGGGGACCACTCTGGAAACACCATATATTTT.

This clonotype appeared many times. This chain links TRBV15 with TRBJ1-2, with D unresolved. The CDR3 consists of 16 residues. V was clipped by 0 bases and J by 4 bases, with 15 bases between them. The V gene's germline CDR1 is LNHNV and CDR2 YYDKDF (reference sequence). The CDR3 DNA reads TGTGCCACCAGCAGAGAACGGACTGGCCTCTCCTATGGCTACACCTTC. Its protein product is CATSRERTGLSYGYTF.

The V and J genes are TRBV7-3 and TRBJ2-7; the D gene is possibly TRBD2 (6 bases). The CDR3 sequence is 13 residues long. Trimming took 2 bases from V and 10 from J, leaving 15 bases between them. In germline, CDR1 is SGHTA, CDR2 FQGTGA. The CDR3 nucleotides read TGTGCCAGCAGCTTAGCGGGGCACCTCCCCCAGTACTTC. Its protein product is CASSLAGHLPQYF.

This chain connects TRBV20-1 to TRBJ2-5; 9 bases match TRBD1. The CDR3 runs to 17 residues. CDR1 and CDR2 from the germline V gene are DFQATT and SNEGSKA (reference sequence). The V and J ends lost 4 bases and 9 bases, in that order; junction bases with no gene match: 21. The CDR3 here is CSATQTTHRGQGQPQYF. The DNA for the CDR3 is TGCAGTGCTACCCAAACTACCCACAGGGGGCAGGGTCAGCCCCAGTACTTC.

The rearrangement links TRBV20-1 to TRBJ2-3; 13 bases align to TRBD2. The CDR3 is made up of 14 amino acids. From germline, CDR1 is DFQATT and CDR2 SNEGSKA (reference sequence). CDR3 loop: CSIGLAGVDDTQYF. The DNA of the CDR3 is TGCAGCATCGGACTAGCGGGAGTAGACGATACGCAGTATTTT.

This clonotype was picked up one time. The J gene is TRBJ2-2, the V gene TRBV29-1; D not certain. The CDR3 has 14 amino acids. V was shortened by 5 bases and J by 1 base, with 11 bases between the two germline ends. Germline loops: CDR1 SQVTM, CDR2 ANQGSEA. This chain's CDR3 is CSVHWEWNTGELFF. The CDR3 region has the DNA TGCAGCGTTCACTGGGAATGGAACACCGGGGAGCTGTTTTTT.

This clonotype was seen only a few times. The V call is TRBV6-6, the J call TRBJ2-5; 9 nucleotides agree with TRBD2. Trimming cost V 6 bases and J 2 bases; bases outside gene matches: 10. This CDR3 spans 16 amino acids. Germline V gives CDR1 MNHNY, CDR2 SVGAGI (reference sequence). The CDR3: CASRGGLAGSQETQYF. The CDR3 DNA reads as TGTGCCAGCAGGGGGGGGCTAGCGGGAAGTCAAGAGACCCAGTACTTC.

This clonotype has a count of ten or more. The chain joins TRBV9 to TRBJ2-7, with a weak D call TRBD2 (5 bases). Germline V gene sequence: CDR1 SGDLS, CDR2 YYNGEE. This CDR3 has 14 amino acids. Between the trimmed V and J ends, which lost 4 bases and 3 bases, there was a span of 14 bases. The CDR3 coding sequence is TGTGCCAGCAGCACCAGCCCCCGGGACTACGAGCAGTACTTC. Its protein product is CASSTSPRDYEQYF. Filled out from reference TRBV9 and TRBJ2-7, the complete variable domain reads DSGVTQTPKHLITATGQRVTLRCSPRSGDLSVYWYQQSLDQGLQFLIQYYNGEERAKGNILERFSAQQFPDLHSELNLSSLELGDSALYFCASSTSPRDYEQYFGPGTRLTVT.

The chain combines TRBV9 with TRBJ2-7; no clear D gene. In germline, CDR1 is SGDLS, CDR2 YYNGEE. The CDR3 has 15 amino acids. Between the trimmed V and J ends, which lost 1 base and 4 bases, there was a span of 15 bases. The CDR3 loop is CASSVWATGSYEQYF. The CDR3, as DNA: TGTGCCAGCAGCGTATGGGCAACGGGTAGTTACGAGCAGTACTTC. The full variable domain, rest sourced from reference TRBV9 and TRBJ2-7, is DSGVTQTPKHLITATGQRVTLRCSPRSGDLSVYWYQQSLDQGLQFLIQYYNGEERAKGNILERFSAQQFPDLHSELNLSSLELGDSALYFCASSVWATGSYEQYFGPGTRLTVT.

This clonotype showed up many times. The rearrangement links TRBV5-1 to TRBJ2-6; no clear D gene. CDR3 size: 14 residues. Germline lookup yields CDR1 SGHRS and CDR2 YFSETQ. V lost 0 bases to trimming and J lost 11 bases, with 12 bases between them. CDR3 in DNA: TGCGCCAGCAGCTTGGTTTCACAGCTCGACGTCCTGACTTTC. It yields the protein CASSLVSQLDVLTF.

The chain links TRBV24-1 to TRBJ2-5, with TRBD1 identical over 7 bases. The CDR3 sequence is 15 residues long. CDR1 is KGHDR, CDR2 SFDVKD, per germline. V was clipped by 5 bases and J by 5 bases; unmatched bases: 10. This CDR3 reads CATSARGQVGETQYF. CDR3 bases: TGTGCCACCAGTGCTAGAGGACAGGTCGGGGAGACCCAGTACTTC.

This clonotype was seen at least ten times. As DNA, the CDR3 is TGTGCCAGTAGTACCGGGGGCTTTTTGTACGAGCAGTACTTC. Encoded protein: CASSTGGFLYEQYF. V gene TRBV19 combines with J gene TRBJ2-7; D may match TRBD1 or TRBD2 (6 bases each). The CDR3 consists of 14 residues. V lost 4 bases and J lost 4, with 14 bases in between. Germline CDR1 is LNHDA and CDR2 is SQIVND (reference sequence).

At least ten counts were recorded for this clonotype. The chain couples TRBV7-2 to TRBJ2-7, with 10 bases identical to TRBD1. This CDR3 contains 12 residues. CDR1 SGHTA and CDR2 FQGNSA come from the germline V gene. The V gene end was trimmed by 10 bases and the J gene end by 5 bases; junction bases not matched to a gene: 5. The CDR3 reads CATADRGDEQYF. The CDR3 region has the DNA TGTGCCACCGCGGACAGGGGGGACGAGCAGTACTTC.

This clonotype occurred a few times. The chain employs TRBV7-6 and TRBJ2-3; D is unclear. This CDR3 spans 13 amino acids. V was clipped by 11 bases and J by 6 bases, with 18 bases between them. Germline V lookup: CDR1 SGHVS, CDR2 FNYEAQ. In nucleotides, the CDR3 is TGTGCCTCCCGCCGGATAATATCCGATACGCAGTATTTT. The encoded protein is CASRRIISDTQYF.

Comment on this clonotype: A much larger clone lies a single base off, so this may be a read error. V gene TRBV9 combines with J gene TRBJ1-4; D unresolved. Germline CDR1 and CDR2: SGDLS and YYNGEE. CDR3 length: 14 residues. The DNA for the CDR3 is TGTGCCAGCAGCGTAAGTTGGGGTGGTGAAAAACTGCTTTTT. Its translation is CASSVSWGGEKLLF.

Regarding this clonotype: This clone may be a read error of a much larger clone one base away. The V and J genes are TRBV20-1 and TRBJ1-1; D gene uncertain. V gave up 0 bases and J gave up 1 base, with 9 bases separating them. This CDR3 has 14 amino acids. Germline V gene data show CDR1 as DFQATT and CDR2 as SNEGSKA (reference sequence). The CDR3 region is CSARDLGANTEAFF. CDR3 in DNA: TGCAGTGCTAGAGATTTGGGTGCGAACACTGAAGCTTTCTTT.

V usage is TRBV9 and J usage is TRBJ2-7, with D perhaps matching TRBD1 (5 bases). V was clipped by 2 bases and J by 6 bases, with 21 bases between them. This CDR3 is built from 16 residues. CDR1 and CDR2 from the germline V gene are SGDLS and YYNGEE. CDR3 in amino acids: CASSVGASKAIPEQYF. The CDR3, as DNA: TGTGCCAGCAGCGTTGGGGCCAGTAAGGCGATCCCCGAGCAGTACTTC.

This sequence joins TRBV28 and TRBJ1-4, with a weak D call TRBD1 (5 bases). The length of the CDR3 is 16 residues. The germline V gene encodes CDR1 MDHEN and CDR2 SYDVKM. Trimming left V 3 bases short and J 2 bases short, with 13 bases between. CDR3 DNA: TGTGCCAGCAGTTTGGTTGGAGCAGGGACTAATGAAAAACTGTTTTTT. It encodes CASSLVGAGTNEKLFF.